This record concerns one T cell receptor (beta chain) sequence. This sample is drawn from a study of blood T cell repertoires in COVID-19. Study at large: COVID-19 samples collected from the United States, Italy and Spain covered acute and convalescent phases. Nucleic acid was either cDNA or gDNA, and it came from T cells, B-cell-depleted T cells, or PBMCs.

Authors' analysis steps: It was from reference gene primer amplification that nucleated cell counts were estimated. Data came from immunoSEQ multiplex PCR; TCRdb stores just in-frame clones and leaves some out. V and J calls and clone size follow that table, whereas D and trimming were derived from the DNA. The repertoire includes tens of thousands of clones, 81% of them detected once, and about a fifth sits in the top ten. It was during active infection that Seattle patients were enrolled and then longitudinally followed. There are 13 residues in the CDR3. With 6 bases removed from V and 8 bases from J, the gap between germline ends came to 13 bases. CDR1 is MNHEY, CDR2 SVGAGI, per germline.

This clonotype was sampled from an elderly woman with COVID-19, enrolled during active disease. Sequenced material: peripheral blood. The chain links TRBV6-5 to TRBJ1-4; a possible D gene is TRBD1 (5 bases). The CDR3 sequence: CASSLVRGEKLFF. The CDR3, as DNA: TGTGCCAGCAGCCTCGTGCGGGGCGAAAAACTGTTTTTT.